The rows below give T cell receptor beta chains drawn from one sample of a study of T cells in Graves' hyperthyroidism and ophthalmopathy. TCRdb processed the multiplex PCR reads anew with MiXCR; each CDR3 protein has one entry. The top ten hold approximately 10% of the sample, which has approximately 400,000 distinct CDR3 sequences, roughly 14% seen once. The sequencing sample was made of blood. Receptors originate from a woman aged 60 to 75 with Graves' hyperthyroidism. CDR3s include the opening cysteine and the closing phenylalanine or tryptophan. Fields, in order: V gene, J gene, clone size, D gene, CDR3 DNA, CDR3 protein. D genes are given only for firm matches. For some rows the clone size is stated as once, few or many, or as a class when expanded; others skip it.

V: TRBV20-1; J: TRBJ2-7; size: many; D: NA; DNA: TGCAGTGCTAGAGATCCGAGTGGGGTTGGCTACGAGCAGTACTTC; CDR3: CSARDPSGVGYEQYF
V: TRBV20-1; J: TRBJ2-3; size: few; D: TRBD2; DNA: TGCAGTGCTAGAGAGGGACTAGCGACTACGCAGTATTTT; CDR3: CSAREGLATTQYF
V: TRBV6-1; J: TRBJ2-2; size: many; D: NA; DNA: TGTGCCAGCAGTTATACCAGGGGCCAGAACACCGGGGAGCTGTTTTTT; CDR3: CASSYTRGQNTGELFF
V: TRBV7-9; J: TRBJ2-1; size: many; D: TRBD2; DNA: TGTGCCAGCAGGAGTCAAGCGGGAGGGTCTGCTGAGCAGTTCTTC; CDR3: CASRSQAGGSAEQFF
V: TRBV6-1; J: TRBJ2-2; size: few; D: TRBD1; DNA: TGTGCCAGCAGTGCAGGGGGCGCGGACACCGGGGAGCTGTTTTTT; CDR3: CASSAGGADTGELFF
V: TRBV7-2; J: TRBJ2-7; size: many; D: NA; DNA: TGTGCCAGCAGCCCTCGGCGGGTAGGCTCCTACGAGCAGTACTTC; CDR3: CASSPRRVGSYEQYF
V: TRBV24-1; J: TRBJ2-3; size: NA; D: NA; DNA: TGTGCCACCAGTGTGGCCTCTAAAGGAGATACGCAGTATTTT; CDR3: CATSVASKGDTQYF
V: TRBV10-3; J: TRBJ2-3; size: many; D: TRBD2; DNA: TGTGCCATCAGTCTGACTAGCGGGAGAGATACGCAGTATTTT; CDR3: CAISLTSGRDTQYF
V: TRBV7-9; J: TRBJ2-3; size: few; D: NA; DNA: TGTGCCAGCAGTCTTTTCGGGCTGGCGGATAGCACAGATACGCAGTATTTT; CDR3: CASSLFGLADSTDTQYF
V: TRBV12-5; J: TRBJ2-7; size: many; D: TRBD2; DNA: TGTGCTAGTGGTCCGCCGAATTTGGGCGGGAGGCGCCACGAGCAGTACTTC; CDR3: CASGPPNLGGRRHEQYF
V: TRBV11-1; J: TRBJ1-1; size: NA; D: TRBD1; DNA: TGTGCCAGCAGCTTGGGTGGGACAGGCCCCGGGACTGAAGCTTTCTTT; CDR3: CASSLGGTGPGTEAFF
V: TRBV7-3; J: TRBJ1-3; size: few; D: NA; DNA: TGTGCCAGCAGCTTAGCGGCGGGCGCTATCTCTGGAAACACCATATATTTT; CDR3: CASSLAAGAISGNTIYF
V: TRBV2; J: TRBJ2-7; size: many; D: TRBD2; DNA: TGTGCCGTCGGGACTAACCCCTATGAGCAGTACTTC; CDR3: CAVGTNPYEQYF
V: TRBV19; J: TRBJ1-1; size: NA; D: NA; DNA: TGTGCCAGTAGTGAGGGGCTTAGGGCTTTCTTT; CDR3: CASSEGLRAFF
V: TRBV10-1; J: TRBJ2-3; size: NA; D: NA; DNA: TGCGCCAGCAGTGCCACATGGGGCCAAGATACGCAGTATTTT; CDR3: CASSATWGQDTQYF
V: TRBV7-9; J: TRBJ2-3; size: many; D: TRBD1; DNA: TGTGCCAGCAGCTTTCGGACAGGCAGCACAGATACGCAGTATTTT; CDR3: CASSFRTGSTDTQYF
V: TRBV12-3/TRBV12-4; J: TRBJ2-3; size: many; D: NA; DNA: TGTGCCAGCAGTTACCGGGACCGACCCACAGATACGCAGTATTTT; CDR3: CASSYRDRPTDTQYF
V: TRBV20-1; J: TRBJ1-5; size: few; D: NA; DNA: TGCAGTGCCCATAGTCCAGGGGCACAGCAGCCCCAGCATTTT; CDR3: CSAHSPGAQQPQHF
V: TRBV2; J: TRBJ2-2; size: few; D: NA; DNA: TGTGCCAGCAGTGCCCGACACACGAGTACCGGGGAGCTGTTTTTT; CDR3: CASSARHTSTGELFF
V: TRBV18; J: TRBJ2-1; size: many; D: NA; DNA: TGTGCCAGCTCAGGGCAGAGCTCCTACAATGAGCAGTTCTTC; CDR3: CASSGQSSYNEQFF
V: TRBV7-9; J: TRBJ2-7; size: many; D: TRBD1; DNA: TGTGCCAGCAGCTTAGGGTCAGGGACAGCTTCCTACGAGCAGTACTTC; CDR3: CASSLGSGTASYEQYF
V: TRBV10-2; J: TRBJ2-5; size: many; D: NA; DNA: TGCGCCAGCAGCCGAGGGACCGCGGGAGAGACCCAGTACTTC; CDR3: CASSRGTAGETQYF
V: TRBV29-1; J: TRBJ2-1; size: NA; D: NA; DNA: TGCAGCGTCCCACGGGGCAGGGGCGATGCCTACAATGAGCAGTTCTTC; CDR3: CSVPRGRGDAYNEQFF
V: TRBV6-1; J: TRBJ1-1; size: many; D: TRBD1; DNA: TGTGCCAGCACCCTATTAAGGACAGGAGGGGCTTTCTTT; CDR3: CASTLLRTGGAFF
V: TRBV3-1; J: TRBJ2-7; size: many; D: NA; DNA: TGTGCCAGCAGCCAAGAGGGAGACTACGAGCAGTACTTC; CDR3: CASSQEGDYEQYF
V: TRBV7-6; J: TRBJ2-7; size: many; D: NA; DNA: TGTGCCAGCAGCTTAACCCCAACAGGGCGCTACGAGCAGTACTTC; CDR3: CASSLTPTGRYEQYF
V: TRBV7-9; J: TRBJ1-4; size: NA; D: TRBD1; DNA: TGTGCCAGCAACCTGGGGACAGGGGCGGAAAAACTGTTTTTT; CDR3: CASNLGTGAEKLFF
V: TRBV11-3; J: TRBJ2-2; size: many; D: TRBD2; DNA: TGTGCCAGCAGCTTCAAGCGGGAGTGGAACACCGGGGAGCTGTTTTTT; CDR3: CASSFKREWNTGELFF
V: TRBV9; J: TRBJ2-5; size: few; D: TRBD1; DNA: TGTGCCAGCAGCGTAGCTCTCCAGGGGGCCCAAGAGACCCAGTACTTC; CDR3: CASSVALQGAQETQYF
V: TRBV12-3/TRBV12-4; J: TRBJ2-7; size: many; D: NA; DNA: TGTGCCAGCAGTTCGGTCCTTGGTACCTCTTACGAGCAGTACTTC; CDR3: CASSSVLGTSYEQYF
V: TRBV6-5; J: TRBJ1-4; size: few; D: NA; DNA: TGTGCCAGCAGTTACCGGGCTAATGAAAAACTGTTTTTT; CDR3: CASSYRANEKLFF
V: TRBV19; J: TRBJ1-5; size: few; D: NA; DNA: TGTGCCAGTACCGTCAAAGAAGGAGGCCAGCCCCAGCATTTT; CDR3: CASTVKEGGQPQHF
V: TRBV5-1; J: TRBJ2-7; size: many; D: NA; DNA: TGCGCCAGCAGCCACGGGACCGTATCCTACGAGCAGTACTTC; CDR3: CASSHGTVSYEQYF
V: TRBV7-9; J: TRBJ2-3; size: few; D: TRBD2; DNA: TGTGCCAGCAGCGCTACTAGCGGGGTCACAGATACGCAGTATTTT; CDR3: CASSATSGVTDTQYF
V: TRBV29-1; J: TRBJ2-5; size: many; D: TRBD2; DNA: TGCAGCGTTCGGAAGCGGGAGGGCCAGGAGACCCAGTACTTC; CDR3: CSVRKREGQETQYF
V: TRBV6-1; J: TRBJ1-1; size: NA; D: TRBD1; DNA: TGTGCCAGCACCCAGGGACAGGGGGACACTGAAGCTTTCTTT; CDR3: CASTQGQGDTEAFF
V: TRBV11-2; J: TRBJ2-7; size: many; D: NA; DNA: TGTGCCAGCAGCTTAACCTCCTCCTCCTACGAGCAGTACTTC; CDR3: CASSLTSSSYEQYF
V: TRBV6-1; J: TRBJ2-1; size: few; D: NA; DNA: TGTGCCAGCGGCGATAACAATGAGCAGTTCTTC; CDR3: CASGDNNEQFF
V: TRBV30; J: TRBJ1-3; size: many; D: NA; DNA: TGTGCCTGGGCTGCTGGAAACACCATATATTTT; CDR3: CAWAAGNTIYF
V: TRBV19; J: TRBJ2-2; size: few; D: NA; DNA: TGTGCCAGTAGTATACCGGGAAGCGACGGGGAGCTGTTTTTT; CDR3: CASSIPGSDGELFF
V: TRBV6-5; J: TRBJ2-3; size: many; D: TRBD2; DNA: TGTGCCAGCAGTTACTCCGGCGGGAGATTGGATACGCAGTATTTT; CDR3: CASSYSGGRLDTQYF
V: TRBV4-1; J: TRBJ1-2; size: NA; D: NA; DNA: TGCGCCAGCAGCCAAGAGGGTAACTATGGCTACACCTTC; CDR3: CASSQEGNYGYTF
V: TRBV7-9; J: TRBJ2-5; size: NA; D: TRBD1; DNA: TGTGCCAGCAGCGCCGGGACAGGGGACGGAGAGACCCAGTACTTC; CDR3: CASSAGTGDGETQYF
V: TRBV10-2; J: TRBJ2-7; size: NA; D: NA; DNA: TGCGCCAGCAGTGTGGGGTTCGACGAGCAGTACTTC; CDR3: CASSVGFDEQYF
V: TRBV18; J: TRBJ2-5; size: NA; D: NA; DNA: TGTGCCAGCTGCCCTCAGGAACGGGGGACCCAGTACTTC; CDR3: CASCPQERGTQYF
V: TRBV27; J: TRBJ1-1; size: many; D: TRBD1; DNA: TGTGCCAGCAGTACTGACAGGGGCAGGAACACTGAAGCTTTCTTT; CDR3: CASSTDRGRNTEAFF
V: TRBV3-1; J: TRBJ1-3; size: many; D: NA; DNA: TGTGCCAGCAGCCATGGAAACACCATATATTTT; CDR3: CASSHGNTIYF
V: TRBV27; J: TRBJ2-7; size: many; D: NA; DNA: TGTGCCAGCAGCCGGGACGGTCACTACGAGCAGTACTTC; CDR3: CASSRDGHYEQYF
V: TRBV6-2/TRBV6-3; J: TRBJ2-1; size: many; D: NA; DNA: TGTGCCAGCAGTTATCGGAGGAATGAGCAGTTCTTC; CDR3: CASSYRRNEQFF
V: TRBV6-1; J: TRBJ2-7; size: many; D: TRBD2; DNA: TGTGCCAGCCGAGGACTAGCGGGGCACTACGAGCAGTACTTC; CDR3: CASRGLAGHYEQYF
V: TRBV12-3/TRBV12-4; J: TRBJ1-6; size: NA; D: TRBD1; DNA: TGTGCCAGCAGTCCCGGGACAGGAAATTCACCCCTCCACTTT; CDR3: CASSPGTGNSPLHF
V: TRBV27; J: TRBJ1-2; size: few; D: NA; DNA: TGTGCCAGCAGGCCGACGGGGGGCTATGGCTACACCTTC; CDR3: CASRPTGGYGYTF
V: TRBV6-1; J: TRBJ1-2; size: few; D: NA; DNA: TGTGCCAGCAGTAGGGACCCAGGTTATGGCTACACCTTC; CDR3: CASSRDPGYGYTF
V: TRBV5-1; J: TRBJ2-1; size: many; D: TRBD2; DNA: TGCGCCAGCACCTTAAAGCTTGGCCCCGGGACTAGCATTTACAATGAGCAGTTCTTC; CDR3: CASTLKLGPGTSIYNEQFF
V: TRBV5-1; J: TRBJ1-6; size: NA; D: TRBD1; DNA: TGCGCCAGCAGCTTGGAGACAGGGCAGTCACCCCTCCACTTT; CDR3: CASSLETGQSPLHF
V: TRBV29-1; J: TRBJ2-5; size: many; D: TRBD2; DNA: TGCAGCGTTTTTGGCGGGAGAGTGGGTTTAGGAGAGACCCAGTACTTC; CDR3: CSVFGGRVGLGETQYF